A selection of T cell receptor beta chains follows, all from one sample in a study of blood T cell repertoires in COVID-19. The protocol was immunoSEQ multiplex PCR, while the TCRdb copy is restricted to in-frame clones and leaves out a portion. The repertoire holds 75,000 to 95,000 clones, with approximately 79% as singletons. Sequencing was performed on peripheral blood. All receptors derive from a man in his 70s with COVID-19, enrolled during active disease. Both conserved end residues are part of each CDR3. The D gene is left open where the match is weak.

>NA|TRBV7-8|TRBJ1-5
CASSGVFRSNQPQHF
>NA|TRBV11-2|TRBJ2-5
CASSLYIRGKETQYF
>NA|TRBV11-2|TRBJ1-5
CASSQGRVQPQHF
>TRBD2|TRBV7-2|TRBJ2-7
CASSLDASGFYEQYF
>NA|TRBV7-8|TRBJ2-3
CASSPFRFSGVGTDTQYF
>TRBD2|TRBV15|TRBJ2-7
CATSRGLAGTYEQYF
>TRBD1|TRBV19|TRBJ2-1
CASSIQGAATMSSFPQFF
>TRBD1|TRBV28|TRBJ2-1
CASRADRGDHNEQFF
>TRBD1|TRBV9|TRBJ1-1
CASSEGQGVFNTEAFF
>TRBD1|TRBV5-5|TRBJ1-4
CASSLVRQGRTNEKLFF
>NA|TRBV24-1|TRBJ2-1
CATSPARDYNEQFF
>NA|TRBV19|TRBJ1-5
CASSIEKGGPGFQPQHF
>TRBD1|TRBV6-5|TRBJ2-7
CASSYRDRVYEQYF
>NA|TRBV5-1|TRBJ2-1
CASGGFDGLYNEQFF
>NA|TRBV7-9|TRBJ2-1
CASSTQLGEQFF
>TRBD1|TRBV28|TRBJ2-1
CASRRTGGSDEQFF
>TRBD1|TRBV10-3|TRBJ2-7
CAIGRRGTGSEQYF
>NA|TRBV30|TRBJ2-7
CAWSLGGAVYEQYF
>NA|TRBV7-9|TRBJ1-6
CASSLVPGLNSPLHF
>NA|TRBV1|TRBJ1-3
CTSSQDLRDRENTIYF
>TRBD2|TRBV19|TRBJ2-3
CASSTRFGLAGGPLDTQYF
>TRBD2|TRBV5-6|TRBJ2-3
CASSPAPGLAGVDTQYF
>TRBD1|TRBV30|TRBJ1-1
CAWSMGQDRNTEAFF
>NA|TRBV2|TRBJ2-3
CASTLARTDTQYF
>TRBD2|TRBV19|TRBJ2-5
CASSIVAGVWWETQYF
>NA|TRBV19|TRBJ1-1
CASSIFEFRGNRLITEAFF
>TRBD1|TRBV5-4|TRBJ2-7
CASSLEVGTGSYEQYF
>TRBD1|TRBV7-8|TRBJ2-5
CASSFWDRVETQYF
>NA|TRBV4-2|TRBJ2-3
CASSRETWGVADTQYF
>TRBD2|TRBV7-2|TRBJ2-1
CASSLAPSGSFYNEQFF
>NA|TRBV9|TRBJ2-7
CASSVDPPKQIFSYEQYF
>TRBD1|TRBV7-2|TRBJ1-1
CASSLTGHTEAFF
>NA|TRBV18|TRBJ2-7
CASSLIRTLPSYEQYF
>TRBD1|TRBV24-1|TRBJ2-2
CATSDGDRGNTGELFF
>NA|TRBV6-5|TRBJ2-3
CASSYEVPGTDTQYF
>TRBD1|TRBV5-5|TRBJ2-5
CASSRTGPNWETQYF
>NA|TRBV11-2|TRBJ2-2
CASTLQGISTGELFF
>NA|TRBV5-6|TRBJ2-7
CASSLEARTLFYEQYF
>NA|TRBV3-1/TRBV3-2|TRBJ1-5
CASSQDPRADQPQHF
>TRBD1|TRBV28|TRBJ2-7
CASSFTTGMGEQYF
>NA|TRBV5-4|TRBJ2-2
CASSGATDGELFF
>TRBD1|TRBV5-1|TRBJ1-2
CASSRDREYGYTF
>NA|TRBV12-3/TRBV12-4|TRBJ2-1
CASSFPQGNEQFF
>NA|TRBV7-2|TRBJ1-5
CASSLGGSSSQPQHF
>TRBD2|TRBV7-9|TRBJ2-7
CASGSGRAYEQYF
>NA|TRBV5-6|TRBJ2-2
CASSPIQVTGELFF
>NA|TRBV7-8|TRBJ1-3
CASSSPGHGNTIYF